These T cell receptor beta chains were read from a single sample in a study of control samples from healthy donors and cancer patients. Only in-frame clones appear in the TCRdb table, and some are missing; sequencing was by immunoSEQ multiplex PCR. The sample holds over 150,000 clones; 95% to 96% are singletons and the top ten take 1%. Input material: blood. Source of these receptors: a woman between 25 and 40 years old in good health. CDR3s include the opening cysteine and the closing phenylalanine or tryptophan. Fields, in order: J gene, V gene, D gene, clone size, CDR3 DNA, CDR3 protein. D genes are given only for firm matches. Part of the rows lack a size; the others show once, few, many or a class for expanded clones.

J: TRBJ2-1; V: TRBV20-1; D: TRBD2; size: NA; DNA: TGCAGTGCACCGACTAGCCGGGAGCAGTTCTTC; CDR3: CSAPTSREQFF
J: TRBJ2-2; V: TRBV29-1; D: TRBD1; size: once; DNA: TGCAGCGTTGTAAGGACAGGACAACCCACCGGGGAGCTGTTTTTT; CDR3: CSVVRTGQPTGELFF
J: TRBJ1-6; V: TRBV6-1; D: NA; size: NA; DNA: TGTGCCAGCAGTGTTGTCCATACTATTATTAATTCACCCCTCCACTTT; CDR3: CASSVVHTIINSPLHF
J: TRBJ2-3; V: TRBV29-1; D: TRBD2; size: NA; DNA: TGCAGCGTTAACGGGCTAGCGGGGGGCCCAGATACGCAGTATTTT; CDR3: CSVNGLAGGPDTQYF
J: TRBJ2-3; V: TRBV28; D: TRBD2; size: NA; DNA: TGTGCCAGCAGTCCCGGACTAGCGGGAGAGGCAGATACGCAGTATTTT; CDR3: CASSPGLAGEADTQYF
J: TRBJ2-7; V: TRBV3-1/TRBV3-2; D: TRBD2; size: NA; DNA: TGTGCCAGCAGCGAAACCGGGACTAGTGGGTACGAGCAGTACTTC; CDR3: CASSETGTSGYEQYF
J: TRBJ1-1; V: TRBV7-3; D: NA; size: NA; DNA: TGTGCCAGCAGCCCTGGGGGCAACACTGAAGCTTTCTTT; CDR3: CASSPGGNTEAFF
J: TRBJ2-1; V: TRBV2; D: NA; size: NA; DNA: TGTGCCAGCAGTGAGTGGCTTTTGAATGAGCAGTTCTTC; CDR3: CASSEWLLNEQFF
J: TRBJ2-7; V: TRBV30; D: NA; size: once; DNA: TGTGCCTGGAGTGTACGGAGGGACTCCTACGAGCAGTACTTC; CDR3: CAWSVRRDSYEQYF
J: TRBJ2-4; V: TRBV28; D: NA; size: NA; DNA: TGTGCCAGCAGTTTACCTACAGGCCATGGGGCCAAAAACATTCAGTACTTC; CDR3: CASSLPTGHGAKNIQYF
J: TRBJ1-2; V: TRBV6-5; D: TRBD1; size: NA; DNA: TGTGCCAGCAGCCACGACAGGGGTAGCGGCTACACCTTC; CDR3: CASSHDRGSGYTF
J: TRBJ1-4; V: TRBV28; D: NA; size: NA; DNA: TGTGCCAGCAGTTCCTGGGACAATGGGGCGAGAAATGAAAAACTGTTTTTT; CDR3: CASSSWDNGARNEKLFF
J: TRBJ1-2; V: TRBV18; D: TRBD1; size: NA; DNA: TGTGCCAGCTCACCTACAGGGGGAAATGGCTACACCTTC; CDR3: CASSPTGGNGYTF
J: TRBJ1-3; V: TRBV4-2; D: NA; size: NA; DNA: TGTGCCAGCAGCCAAGATCAGAGGGAGGCATATTTT; CDR3: CASSQDQREAYF
J: TRBJ1-1; V: TRBV4-2; D: NA; size: NA; DNA: TGTGCCAGCAGCCAAGCGCAGGGTAACACTGAAGCTTTCTTT; CDR3: CASSQAQGNTEAFF
J: TRBJ2-5; V: TRBV6-5; D: TRBD1; size: NA; DNA: TGTGCCAGCAATAGGGGGACAGGGGGTTACGAGACCCAGTACTTC; CDR3: CASNRGTGGYETQYF
J: TRBJ2-2; V: TRBV7-2; D: TRBD1; size: NA; DNA: TGTGCCAGCAGCCTACACAGGGGTGATGCCGGGGAGCTGTTTTTT; CDR3: CASSLHRGDAGELFF
J: TRBJ2-1; V: TRBV6-4; D: NA; size: NA; DNA: TGTGCCAGCAGTGACTCTAGCGGCTCCTACAATGAGCAGTTCTTC; CDR3: CASSDSSGSYNEQFF
J: TRBJ1-6; V: TRBV9; D: NA; size: NA; DNA: TGTGCCAGCAGCGTAGGGGGAAATTCACCCCTCCACTTT; CDR3: CASSVGGNSPLHF
J: TRBJ1-1; V: TRBV18; D: NA; size: NA; DNA: TGTGCCAGCTCACCAGAACGGTCAGGGCGGAACACTGAAGCTTTCTTT; CDR3: CASSPERSGRNTEAFF
J: TRBJ2-1; V: TRBV5-1; D: TRBD2; size: once; DNA: TGCGCCAGCAGCTGGGTGGCGGGAGCCTACAATGAGCAGTTCTTC; CDR3: CASSWVAGAYNEQFF
J: TRBJ2-7; V: TRBV5-5; D: NA; size: NA; DNA: TGTGCCAGCAGCTCCTCCTTGGAGCAGTACTTC; CDR3: CASSSSLEQYF
J: TRBJ1-2; V: TRBV6-5; D: NA; size: NA; DNA: TGTGCCAGCAAGGTTGGGGCAGACTATGGCTACACCTTC; CDR3: CASKVGADYGYTF
J: TRBJ1-1; V: TRBV6-5; D: NA; size: NA; DNA: TGTGCCAGCAGTTATGGGGGGCTGAACACTGAAGCTTTCTTT; CDR3: CASSYGGLNTEAFF
J: TRBJ2-3; V: TRBV7-2; D: NA; size: NA; DNA: TGTGCCAGCAGCTTATCGCGGGGGCCAAGCACAGATACGCAGTATTTT; CDR3: CASSLSRGPSTDTQYF
J: TRBJ2-5; V: TRBV11-3; D: TRBD2; size: NA; DNA: TGTGCCAGCAGCCGTAGCGGGGGACACCAAGAGACCCAGTACTTC; CDR3: CASSRSGGHQETQYF
J: TRBJ2-2; V: TRBV15; D: NA; size: NA; DNA: TGTGCCACCGGAAACGGAAACACCGGGGAGCTGTTTTTT; CDR3: CATGNGNTGELFF
J: TRBJ2-3; V: TRBV19; D: NA; size: NA; DNA: TGTGCCAGTAGCTACGGCCCGAGTGCAGATACGCAGTATTTT; CDR3: CASSYGPSADTQYF
J: TRBJ1-6; V: TRBV7-9; D: NA; size: NA; DNA: TGTGCCAGCAGCTTAGTTAATTCACCCCTCCACTTT; CDR3: CASSLVNSPLHF
J: TRBJ1-6; V: TRBV10-2; D: NA; size: NA; DNA: TGCGCCAGCAGTGAACGAGGGGTCCATAATTCACCCCTCCACTTT; CDR3: CASSERGVHNSPLHF
J: TRBJ2-1; V: TRBV5-1; D: TRBD2; size: NA; DNA: TGCGCCAGCTCCCCCGGGACTAGCGGGAGGGCCAGGAATGAGCAGTTCTTC; CDR3: CASSPGTSGRARNEQFF